One sample yielded the 14 T cell receptor beta chains listed below, sequenced in a study of blood T cell repertoires in COVID-19. Data came from immunoSEQ multiplex PCR; TCRdb stores just in-frame clones and leaves some out. The data contain approximately 190,000 clones, roughly 80% of them singletons. Source material: peripheral blood. These receptors all stem from a woman in her thirties with acute or convalescent COVID-19.

CDR3 coding DNA: TGTGCCAGCAGCCAAATTGAGCGAGATGGCTACACCTTC. Amino acids: CASSQIERDGYTF. This rearrangement joins TRBV3-1 (or the pseudogene TRBV3-2) to TRBJ1-2; D remains unclear. This CDR3 comprises 13 residues. The V gene lost 2 bases and the J gene lost 6 bases, with 10 bases spanning the gap. CDR1 is LGHDT, CDR2 YNNKEL, per germline (reference sequence).

The chain couples TRBV2 to TRBJ1-6, with D tentatively TRBD1 (6 bases). Trimming took 5 bases from V and 6 from J, leaving 14 bases between them. The CDR3 runs 15 residues. CDR1 and CDR2 (germline): SNHLY, FYNNEI. The CDR3 reads CASSQEDSSNSPLHF. In DNA, the CDR3 is TGTGCCAGCAGTCAAGAGGACAGTTCTAATTCACCCCTCCACTTT.

This chain joins TRBV5-6 and TRBJ1-1; 7 bases are a match to TRBD1. V shed 2 bases, J shed 6 bases, and the junction held 7 bases outside the gene matches. This CDR3 has 14 residues. Germline V gives CDR1 SGHDT, CDR2 YYEEEE. The CDR3 sequence: CASSFGQGDSEAFF. Here the CDR3 DNA reads TGTGCCAGCAGCTTTGGTCAGGGGGATTCTGAAGCTTTCTTT.

This clone has only one observation. The V call is TRBV28, the J call TRBJ2-1; TRBD2 matches 8 bases. There are 15 residues in the CDR3. Trimming took 4 bases from V and 3 from J; bases not matched to a gene: 5. Per germline, CDR1 MDHEN and CDR2 SYDVKM. The CDR3 reads CASSSAGVGYNEQFF. CDR3 in DNA: TGTGCCAGCAGTTCAGCGGGAGTAGGCTACAATGAGCAGTTCTTC. The variable domain in full, with the rest retrieved from reference TRBV28 and TRBJ2-1, is DVKVTQSSRYLVKRTGEKVFLECVQDMDHENMFWYRQDPGLGLRLIYFSYDVKMKEKGDIPEGYSVSREKKERFSLILESASTNQTSMYLCASSSAGVGYNEQFFGPGTRLTVL.

The V call is TRBV5-1, the J call TRBJ2-3, with 9 nucleotides matching TRBD2. The V gene's germline CDR1 is SGHRS and CDR2 YFSETQ. The CDR3 has 15 amino acids. With V trimmed by 6 bases and J by 0 bases, 5 bases remained unmatched. Here the CDR3 reads CASNLAGKSTDTQYF. The DNA of the CDR3 is TGCGCCAGCAACCTAGCGGGAAAGAGCACAGATACGCAGTATTTT.

The gene calls are TRBV5-4 and TRBJ2-6; TRBD2 might be the D (7 bases). V gave up 3 bases and J gave up 1 base, with 14 bases separating them. Germline V gene lookup returns CDR1 SGHNT and CDR2 YYREEE (reference sequence). There are 17 residues in the CDR3. CDR3 loop: CASSSAGARSGANVLTF. The CDR3 nucleotides read TGTGCCAGCAGCTCGGCGGGGGCCCGGTCTGGGGCCAACGTCCTGACTTTC.

This clone has only a few counts. V and J are TRBV19 and TRBJ1-6; 7 nucleotides line up with TRBD1. Germline V gene data show CDR1 as LNHDA and CDR2 as SQIVND (reference sequence). The CDR3 consists of 14 residues. V dropped 5 bases and J dropped 9; count of bases not matched to a gene: 7. CDR3 protein: CASSPAGGRSPLHF. The CDR3 region has the DNA TGTGCCAGTAGTCCCGCAGGGGGGCGTTCACCCCTCCACTTT.

The rearrangement uses TRBV14 and TRBJ2-6; 10 bases are a match to TRBD1. This CDR3 spans 19 amino acids. CDR1 is SGHDN, CDR2 FVKESK, per germline. J was trimmed by 0 bases and V by 1 base; bases with no gene match: 6. CDR3 sequence (DNA): TGTGCCAGCAGCCAAGGGGGACAGGGGCGTGTCTCTGGGGCCAACGTCCTGACTTTC. This encodes CASSQGGQGRVSGANVLTF.

V and J are TRBV11-2 and TRBJ2-5, with TRBD2 matching over 10 bases. CDR3 length equals 17 residues. With V trimmed by 8 bases and J by 1 base, 13 bases remained unmatched. CDR1 and CDR2 (germline): SGHAT, FQNNGV. Here the CDR3 DNA reads TGTGCCAGCGGTAGGCTCAGCGGGAGGGGGACCCAAGAGACCCAGTACTTC. Translation: CASGRLSGRGTQETQYF. The whole variable domain, remainder taken from reference TRBV11-2 and TRBJ2-5, is EAGVAQSPRYKIIEKRQSVAFWCNPISGHATLYWYQQILGQGPKLLIQFQNNGVVDDSQLPKDRFSAERLKGVDSTLKIQPAKLEDSAVYLCASGRLSGRGTQETQYFGPGTRLLVL.

V and J are TRBV12-3 or TRBV12-4 and TRBJ1-5; D is undetermined. V was cut by 6 bases and J by 0 bases, with 6 bases left in between. The CDR3 loop spans 13 amino acids. The CDR3, as DNA: TGTGCCAGCAGGGCAGATAGCAATCAGCCCCAGCATTTT. This translates into CASRADSNQPQHF.

The CDR3, as DNA: TGTGCCAGCAGCAGCGTACTTTCCACAGATACGCAGTATTTT. This codes for CASSSVLSTDTQYF. The J gene is TRBJ2-3, the V gene TRBV5-6; no reliable D call. In germline, CDR1 is SGHDT, CDR2 YYEEEE. The V end lost 4 bases, the J end lost 2 bases, and 11 bases lay between the germline ends. The CDR3 extends over 14 amino acids.

This rearrangement joins TRBV19 to TRBJ2-1; 13 positions agree with TRBD2. The CDR3 extends over 14 amino acids. Per germline, CDR1 LNHDA and CDR2 SQIVND (reference sequence). V shed 7 bases and J 15 bases; nucleotides not matched to a gene: 12. The CDR3 region is CASKEFTSGGAGFF. CDR3 nucleotide sequence: TGTGCCAGTAAGGAGTTCACTAGCGGGGGGGCGGGGTTCTTC.

The chain combines TRBV4-1 with TRBJ2-1; 8 bases are a match to TRBD1. Germline assignment: CDR1 MGHRA and CDR2 YSYEKL. The V gene end was trimmed by 1 base and the J gene end by 11 bases; junction bases not matched to a gene: 4. The CDR3 sequence is 13 residues long. CDR3 coding DNA: TGCGCCAGCAGCCAAGCAAGGACAGGGAAGCAGTTCTTC. It translates to CASSQARTGKQFF.

This clone has only a few counts. The genes are TRBV2 and TRBJ2-1; 8 positions match TRBD2. Germline V gene data show CDR1 as SNHLY and CDR2 as FYNNEI. CDR3 size: 15 residues. Unmatched junction bases numbered 11, after V lost 8 bases and J lost 5 bases. CDR3 bases: TGTGCCAGCTCTTCGGCGGGAGGTCGGAACAATGAGCAGTTCTTC. Its protein is CASSSAGGRNNEQFF.